This passage covers 17 T cell receptor beta chains from one sample sequenced in a study of blood T cell repertoires in COVID-19. Only in-frame clones appear in the TCRdb table, and some are missing; sequencing was by immunoSEQ multiplex PCR. This table has around 500,000 clones, roughly 90% appearing once. The specimen was PBMCs or T cells enriched from blood (not recorded which). These receptors were taken from a woman aged 40-49 years who had recovered from COVID-19.

This sequence joins TRBV7-9 and TRBJ1-4; 8 nucleotides agree with TRBD1. In germline, CDR1 is SEHNR, CDR2 FQNEAQ (reference sequence). The CDR3 totals 15 residues. V gave up 1 base and J gave up 8 bases; unmatched junction bases: 6. CDR3 sequence (DNA): TGTGCCAGCAGCTTAGTTGGGGCAGGGGGCGAAAAACTGTTTTTT. It translates to CASSLVGAGGEKLFF.

The V call is TRBV30, the J call TRBJ1-2, with D possibly matching TRBD1 (5 bases). Trimming stripped 0 bases from V and 5 bases from J, with 10 bases between. There are 13 residues in the CDR3. Per germline, CDR1 GTSNPN and CDR2 SVGIG (reference sequence). CDR3 bases: TGTGCCTGGAGTGTACCGGGGGGATATGGCTACACCTTC. Its translation: CAWSVPGGYGYTF.

This chain joins TRBV12-3 or TRBV12-4 and TRBJ1-1, with 7 bases fitting TRBD1. The ends lost 4 bases at V and 1 base at J; junction bases unmatched: 0. The CDR3 has 13 residues. CDR3 residues: CASSWDRNTEAFF. The CDR3 region has the DNA TGTGCCAGCAGTTGGGACAGGAACACTGAAGCTTTCTTT.

The rearrangement links TRBV30 to TRBJ1-5; no definite D call. Germline-derived CDR1 and CDR2 are GTSNPN and SVGIG (reference sequence). The V and J ends lost 2 bases and 7 bases respectively, with 12 bases between them. This CDR3 contains 13 residues. The CDR3 DNA sequence: TGTGCCTGGAGTTTAAAGGCGGGACAGCCCCAGCATTTT. Amino acid sequence: CAWSLKAGQPQHF.

This clone was detected a few times. V is TRBV7-2 and J is TRBJ2-3; weak D call: TRBD2 (6 bases). V was cut by 3 bases and J by 2 bases, with 18 bases left in between. Germline CDR1 reads SGHTA; CDR2 reads FQGNSA. This CDR3 region has 17 residues. The DNA of the CDR3 is TGTGCCAGCAGCTTTACGCGCGGGGAGACCTACACAGATACGCAGTATTTT. Protein: CASSFTRGETYTDTQYF.

The chain couples TRBV7-6 to TRBJ2-2; the D gene is possibly TRBD1 (6 bases). The ends were cut back, 1 base at V and 3 bases at J, with 12 bases in the middle. Germline V gene lookup returns CDR1 SGHVS and CDR2 FNYEAQ. The CDR3 consists of 16 residues. The CDR3 here is CASSLGQGLDTGELFF. The CDR3 DNA sequence: TGTGCCAGCAGCTTAGGCCAGGGGTTAGACACCGGGGAGCTGTTTTTT. The full variable domain, its missing parts supplied by reference TRBV7-6 and TRBJ2-2, is GAGVSQSPRYKVTKRGQDVALRCDPISGHVSLYWYRQALGQGPEFLTYFNYEAQQDKSGLPNDRFSAERPEGSISTLTIQRTEQRDSAMYRCASSLGQGLDTGELFFGEGSRLTVL.

The chain has TRBV19 and TRBJ1-4; weak D call: TRBD1 (6 bases). This CDR3 contains 16 residues. Trimming left V 2 bases short and J 8 bases short, with 18 bases between. The germline V gene has CDR1 LNHDA and CDR2 SQIVND (reference sequence). The CDR3 protein is CASSILGRGSGEKLFF. The CDR3 DNA follows: TGTGCCAGTAGTATACTGGGCAGGGGTAGTGGGGAAAAACTGTTTTTT.

This clone was found once. The genes are TRBV5-5 and TRBJ1-6; D remains unclear. The CDR3 covers 15 residues. Trimming stripped 0 bases from V and 7 bases from J, with 11 bases between. Germline CDR1 reads SGHKS; CDR2 reads YYEKEE (reference sequence). CDR3 loop: CASSLAWRMNSPLHF. The DNA for the CDR3 is TGTGCCAGCAGCTTGGCTTGGAGGATGAATTCACCCCTCCACTTT.

This clone occurred a few times. This chain's CDR3 is CASSHVSGSNTGELFF. CDR3 sequence (DNA): TGTGCCAGCAGCCACGTGAGCGGGTCGAACACCGGGGAGCTGTTTTTT. The V call is TRBV11-2, the J call TRBJ2-2; a weak D match, TRBD2 (6 bases). The V end was cut by 5 bases, the J end by 0 bases, with 13 bases between. The CDR3 loop spans 16 amino acids. Germline CDR1 SGHAT, CDR2 FQNNGV.

J is TRBJ2-7 and V is TRBV11-2, with a tentative D call TRBD2 (6 bases). The V end lost 7 bases, the J end lost 5 bases, and 18 bases lay between the germline ends. The CDR3 contains 14 residues. CDR1 is SGHAT and CDR2 is FQNNGV in the germline V gene. The CDR3 DNA reads TGTGCCAGCACCCCCCCCTCGGGGGTCCACGAGCAGTACTTC. It translates to CASTPPSGVHEQYF.

The rearrangement uses TRBV12-5 and TRBJ2-5; possibly TRBD1 for D (7 bases). This CDR3 region has 16 residues. From germline, CDR1 is LGHNT and CDR2 FRNRAP. V was trimmed by 0 bases and J by 5 bases, leaving 16 bases between them. The DNA of the CDR3 is TGTGCTAGTGGTTTGGTACTAGGGGGCGCGGGGGAGACCCAGTACTTC. This gives the protein CASGLVLGGAGETQYF.

The chain carries TRBV11-2 and TRBJ2-5; 11 positions agree with TRBD1. The CDR3 sequence is 16 residues long. The germline CDR1 and CDR2 sequences are SGHAT and FQNNGV. The J segment lost 3 bases and the V segment lost 3 bases, leaving 6 bases of the junction unmatched. Here the CDR3 DNA reads TGTGCCAGCAGCTTCTACGGGACAGGGGGGAAAGAGACCCAGTACTTC. Translated, it gives CASSFYGTGGKETQYF.

V is TRBV18 and J is TRBJ1-5; TRBD1 matches at 9 bases. J was trimmed by 3 bases and V by 2 bases; bases with no gene match: 2. The CDR3 length is 15 residues. Germline V CDR1 and CDR2: KGHSH, LQKENI. CDR3 coding DNA: TGTGCCAGCTCACCAACAGGGGGCTACAATCAGCCCCAGCATTTT. Its translation: CASSPTGGYNQPQHF.

The chain links TRBV24-1 to TRBJ2-7, with D hard to call. Trimming stripped 2 bases from V and 3 bases from J, with 7 bases between. The CDR3 extends over 13 amino acids. CDR1 is KGHDR, CDR2 SFDVKD, per germline. DNA of the CDR3: TGTGCCACCAGTGATTGGCGGAGCTACGAGCAGTACTTC. It yields the protein CATSDWRSYEQYF.

The chain combines TRBV2 with TRBJ2-1; 11 positions agree with TRBD2. J gave up 6 bases and V 6 bases, and 4 bases lay outside the gene matches. Germline V lookup: CDR1 SNHLY, CDR2 FYNNEI. There are 14 residues in the CDR3. The CDR3 here is CASRGTSGLNEQFF. Written as DNA, the CDR3 is TGTGCCAGCAGAGGGACTAGCGGACTCAATGAGCAGTTCTTC. Based on the CDR3 plus reference TRBV2 and TRBJ2-1, the full variable domain is EPEVTQTPSHQVTQMGQEVILRCVPISNHLYFYWYRQILGQKVEFLVSFYNNEISEKSEIFDDQFSVERPDGSNFTLKIRSTKLEDSAMYFCASRGTSGLNEQFFGPGTRLTVL.

The gene calls are TRBV6-1 and TRBJ1-5; D is unresolved. V gave up 2 bases and J gave up 8 bases, with 16 bases separating them. The CDR3 has 15 residues. The germline V gene has CDR1 MNHNS and CDR2 SASEGT. CDR3 DNA sequence: TGTGCCAGCAGTGAATCGAGATTCTCTTCGGAGCCCCAGCATTTT. It encodes CASSESRFSSEPQHF.

The chain links TRBV13 to TRBJ2-7; 9 nucleotides align to TRBD1. V shed 4 bases and J 3 bases; nucleotides not matched to a gene: 7. CDR1 is PRHDT and CDR2 is FYEKMQ in the germline V gene (reference sequence). This CDR3 contains 15 residues. The CDR3 is CASSWKGQGGYEQYF. The CDR3 DNA reads TGTGCCAGCAGCTGGAAGGGACAGGGAGGCTACGAGCAGTACTTC.